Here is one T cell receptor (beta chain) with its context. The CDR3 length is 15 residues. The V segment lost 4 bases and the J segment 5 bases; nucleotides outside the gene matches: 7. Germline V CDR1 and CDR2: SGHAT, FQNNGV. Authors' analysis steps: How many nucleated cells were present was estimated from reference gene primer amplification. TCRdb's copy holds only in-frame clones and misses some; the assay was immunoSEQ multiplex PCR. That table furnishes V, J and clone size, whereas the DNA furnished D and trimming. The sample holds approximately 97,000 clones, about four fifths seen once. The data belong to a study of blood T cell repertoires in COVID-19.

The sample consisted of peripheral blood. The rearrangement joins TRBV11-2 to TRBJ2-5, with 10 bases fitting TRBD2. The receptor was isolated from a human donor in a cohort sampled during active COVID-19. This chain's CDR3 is CASSYTSGAPETQYF. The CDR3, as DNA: TGTGCCAGCAGCTATACTAGCGGGGCTCCCGAGACCCAGTACTTC.